Detailed here is one T cell receptor beta chain. A read error may account for a junction end that differs from germline. Germline-derived CDR1 and CDR2 are SGHDT and YYEEEE. The CDR3 has 14 amino acids. This entry comes from a study of T cell changes during pregnancy in multiple sclerosis. This table comes from immunoSEQ multiplex PCR, and its TCRdb copy is limited to in-frame clones, with some not included. The sample carries more than 9,500 clones, about four fifths recorded once. The rearrangement links TRBV5-6 to TRBJ2-3; 12 bases align to TRBD2. This TCR was sampled from a female donor in good health, enrolled as a control in a pregnancy study. The source was CD8+ T cells from peripheral blood mononuclear cells, collected after pregnancy. The CDR3 nucleotides read TGTGCCAGCAGCCCAACCTCGTCTAGCGGGGGGGCCGATTTT. Its translation: CASSPTSSSGGADF.